What follows are 24 T cell receptor beta chains derived from one specimen sequenced in a study of blood T cell repertoires in COVID-19. Libraries were prepared by immunoSEQ multiplex PCR; TCRdb keeps only in-frame clonotypes and omits some of them. The data show about 200,000 clones, roughly 84% seen once. The sequencing input was peripheral blood. These receptors originate from a man in his forties with acute or convalescent COVID-19.

The chain combines TRBV2 with TRBJ1-1, with 8 nucleotides matching TRBD1. CDR3 size: 15 residues. Germline CDR1 is SNHLY and CDR2 is FYNNEI. Trimming cost V 6 bases and J 9 bases; bases outside gene matches: 15. The CDR3 nucleotides read TGTGCCAGCAGGGATCCGGGACAGGTCTTGCAACAAGCTTTCTTT. Translated, it gives CASRDPGQVLQQAFF.

The rearrangement uses TRBV7-2 and TRBJ2-5, with 13 bases aligning to TRBD2. Germline V gene sequence: CDR1 SGHTA, CDR2 FQGNSA. J was trimmed by 3 bases and V by 1 base; bases with no gene match: 2. The CDR3 is 16 amino acids. CDR3 region: CASSLVGTSGKETQYF. The DNA for the CDR3 is TGTGCCAGCAGCTTAGTGGGGACTAGCGGGAAAGAGACCCAGTACTTC.

DNA of the CDR3: TGTGCCAGCAGCCAAGATCTGAGGCAGCCCCAGCATTTT. Translating it yields CASSQDLRQPQHF. The chain has TRBV3-1 (or the pseudogene TRBV3-2) and TRBJ1-5; D remains ambiguous. Germline CDR1 reads LGHDT; CDR2 reads YNNKEL (reference sequence). There are 13 residues in the CDR3. Trimming removed 0 bases at V and 7 bases at J, with 7 bases between.

This rearrangement joins TRBV2 to TRBJ1-1; no clear D gene. Trimming removed 4 bases at V and 5 bases at J, with 11 bases between. The CDR3 extends over 13 amino acids. Germline V gene sequence: CDR1 SNHLY, CDR2 FYNNEI. The DNA for the CDR3 is TGTGCCAGCAGTGTGGTCGAGAGAACTGAAGCTTTCTTT. Protein sequence: CASSVVERTEAFF.

There are a few counts of this clone. This chain links TRBV2 with TRBJ1-2, with 7 bases lining up with TRBD1. CDR1 and CDR2 (germline): SNHLY, FYNNEI. The CDR3 totals 16 residues. With V trimmed by 7 bases and J by 1 base, 12 bases remained unmatched. DNA for the CDR3: TGTGCCAGCACCCCCCAAGGGGGCCTGCTTAACTATGGCTACACCTTC. This sequence encodes CASTPQGGLLNYGYTF.

This chain links TRBV9 with TRBJ1-1; TRBD1 is a possible D gene (5 bases). CDR1 SGDLS and CDR2 YYNGEE come from the germline V gene. Trimming stripped 4 bases from V and 0 bases from J, with 10 bases between. CDR3 length: 14 residues. The CDR3 region is CASSPGLLNTEAFF. For the CDR3, the DNA is TGTGCCAGCAGCCCGGGACTTCTGAACACTGAAGCTTTCTTT. Filled out from reference TRBV9 and TRBJ1-1, the complete variable domain reads DSGVTQTPKHLITATGQRVTLRCSPRSGDLSVYWYQQSLDQGLQFLIQYYNGEERAKGNILERFSAQQFPDLHSELNLSSLELGDSALYFCASSPGLLNTEAFFGQGTRLTVV.

This chain joins TRBV5-4 and TRBJ1-2; 9 bases map to TRBD1. J gave up 3 bases and V 4 bases, and 10 bases lay outside the gene matches. Germline V gene lookup returns CDR1 SGHNT and CDR2 YYREEE (reference sequence). This CDR3 comprises 16 residues. CDR3 sequence (DNA): TGTGCCAGCAGCCCGGATGTGGGACAGGGACACTATGGCTACACCTTC. It encodes CASSPDVGQGHYGYTF.

This clone was counted between two and nine times. J is TRBJ2-1 and V is TRBV11-2; D is ambiguous. V gave up 4 bases and J gave up 0 bases, with 10 bases separating them. This CDR3 region has 15 residues. CDR1 is SGHAT and CDR2 is FQNNGV in the germline V gene. Here the CDR3 DNA reads TGTGCCAGCAGCTCCACGCTGAGCTCCTACAATGAGCAGTTCTTC. Its translation is CASSSTLSSYNEQFF.

The chain joins TRBV6-5 to TRBJ2-1, with D perhaps TRBD1 (5 bases). Germline V gene data show CDR1 as MNHEY and CDR2 as SVGAGI. The CDR3 runs to 15 residues. The ends were cut back, 7 bases at V and 1 base at J, with 14 bases in the middle. CDR3 in DNA: TGTGCCAGCAAAGACCTCAGGGCATCCTACAATGAGCAGTTCTTC. As protein: CASKDLRASYNEQFF.

V usage is TRBV6-1 and J usage is TRBJ2-2; TRBD2 matches 7 bases. Germline V gene lookup returns CDR1 MNHNS and CDR2 SASEGT. The CDR3 consists of 16 residues. With 2 bases clipped from V and 4 bases from J, the junction kept 7 bases outside the gene matches. The DNA of the CDR3 is TGTGCCAGCAGTGAACATGCGGGAGTGGGCACCGGGGAGCTGTTTTTT. Translated: CASSEHAGVGTGELFF.

V usage is TRBV6-5 and J usage is TRBJ2-7; perhaps TRBD2 as D (6 bases). Between the trimmed V and J ends, which lost 6 bases and 6 bases, there was a span of 18 bases. CDR3 length equals 14 residues. Per the germline V gene, CDR1 is MNHEY and CDR2 is SVGAGI. This chain's CDR3 is CASSSRDSRREQYF. The CDR3 DNA reads TGTGCCAGCAGCAGCCGGGACTCCCGCCGCGAGCAGTACTTC.

The table lists this clone with a few counts. V usage is TRBV6-4 and J usage is TRBJ1-5; no firm D call. The CDR3 spans 21 residues. The V end lost 1 base, the J end lost 6 bases, and 31 bases lay between the germline ends. Germline loops: CDR1 MRHNA, CDR2 SNTAGT. The chain's CDR3 is CASSDFQTPSNTQILVQPQHF. The CDR3 DNA is TGTGCCAGCAGTGACTTTCAAACCCCTTCGAACACACAGATTTTGGTTCAGCCCCAGCATTTT.

The gene calls are TRBV4-2 and TRBJ2-1, with TRBD1 matching 7 bases. Germline assignment: CDR1 LGHNA and CDR2 YNFKEQ. Germline trimming cut 3 bases from V and 5 bases from J; bases unmatched to any gene: 7. This CDR3 has 15 residues. The chain's CDR3 is CASSQGTDGNNEQFF. CDR3 in DNA: TGTGCCAGCAGCCAGGGGACAGACGGGAACAATGAGCAGTTCTTC.

The rearrangement links TRBV20-1 to TRBJ2-1; 9 bases map to TRBD2. Germline V gene data show CDR1 as DFQATT and CDR2 as SNEGSKA (reference sequence). CDR3 length: 11 residues. The CDR3 region is CRVSDGTSSFF. CDR3 nucleotides: TGCAGAGTTAGCGACGGGACTAGCTCGTTCTTC.

This sequence joins TRBV6-6 and TRBJ2-2; possibly TRBD2 for D (5 bases). CDR1 is MNHNY, CDR2 SVGAGI, per germline (reference sequence). The CDR3 runs to 15 residues. V was pared by 2 bases and J by 3 bases, with 10 bases between. The CDR3 coding sequence is TGTGCCAGCAGTTACGAGGGAATTTACACCGGGGAGCTGTTTTTT. It codes for CASSYEGIYTGELFF.

DNA for the CDR3: TGTGCCAGCAGCCAGGGACTAGCGGAGTGGGAGAGCTCCTACAATGAGCAGTTCTTC. Its translation is CASSQGLAEWESSYNEQFF. The rearrangement links TRBV11-3 to TRBJ2-1, with 11 bases lining up with TRBD2. The CDR3 runs 19 residues. V was clipped by 5 bases and J by 0 bases; unmatched bases: 12. CDR1 and CDR2 (germline): SGHNT, YENEEA.

In DNA form, the CDR3 reads TGTGCCAGCAGCAGCGGGAGGAGCTCCTACGAGCAGTACTTC. This translates into CASSSGRSSYEQYF. This rearrangement joins TRBV5-4 to TRBJ2-7; 9 nucleotides line up with TRBD2. CDR3 size: 14 residues. In germline, CDR1 is SGHNT, CDR2 YYREEE (reference sequence). The ends lost 4 bases at V and 0 bases at J; junction bases unmatched: 2.

The V gene is TRBV7-9, the J gene TRBJ1-4; TRBD1 might be the D (5 bases). V was shortened by 5 bases and J by 8 bases, with 9 bases between the two germline ends. CDR1 SEHNR and CDR2 FQNEAQ come from the germline V gene (reference sequence). The CDR3 consists of 12 residues. The CDR3 sequence is CASSETAEKLFF. Written as DNA, the CDR3 is TGTGCCAGCAGCGAGACAGCGGAAAAACTGTTTTTT.

The chain carries TRBV29-1 and TRBJ2-1, with D tentatively TRBD2 (5 bases). CDR1 is SQVTM and CDR2 is ANQGSEA in the germline V gene. Trimming removed 5 bases at V and 8 bases at J, with 7 bases between. This CDR3 spans 10 amino acids. The CDR3 region has the DNA TGCAGCGTTCTAGCTGATGAGCAGTTCTTC. The encoded protein is CSVLADEQFF.

The chain employs TRBV13 and TRBJ2-3; 12 nucleotides line up with TRBD2. Trimming cost V 5 bases and J 0 bases; bases outside gene matches: 9. The CDR3 totals 18 residues. Germline V CDR1 and CDR2: PRHDT, FYEKMQ (reference sequence). CDR3 sequence (DNA): TGTGCCAGCAGCGCACGTCCCGGACTAGCGGGGAGCACAGATACGCAGTATTTT. The encoded protein is CASSARPGLAGSTDTQYF.

The chain has TRBV7-2 and TRBJ2-1, with 10 bases matching TRBD2. The V gene end was trimmed by 0 bases and the J gene end by 7 bases; junction bases not matched to a gene: 6. The V gene's germline CDR1 is SGHTA and CDR2 FQGNSA. The CDR3 runs 16 residues. CDR3 DNA: TGTGCCAGCAGCTTAGCGAAAGCGGGAGGGCCGAATGAGCAGTTCTTC. Translation gives CASSLAKAGGPNEQFF.

The chain recombines TRBV5-8 with TRBJ2-3, with TRBD1 as a possible D gene (6 bases). V was cut by 0 bases and J by 1 base, with 6 bases left in between. The CDR3 consists of 14 residues. CDR1 and CDR2 from the germline V gene are SGHTS and YDEGEE. The CDR3 nucleotides read TGTGCCAGCAGCTTGGACAGGGGCACAGATACGCAGTATTTT. It is translated as CASSLDRGTDTQYF. The whole variable domain, remainder taken from reference TRBV5-8 and TRBJ2-3, is EAGVTQSPTHLIKTRGQQATLRCSPISGHTSVYWYQQALGLGLQFLLWYDEGEERNRGNFPPRFSGRQFPNYSSELNVNALELEDSALYLCASSLDRGTDTQYFGPGTRLTVL.

The rearrangement links TRBV2 to TRBJ2-1; TRBD2 matches at 8 bases. V lost 0 bases, J lost 6 bases, and 4 bases stayed unmatched. From germline, CDR1 is SNHLY and CDR2 FYNNEI. This CDR3 has 15 residues. CDR3 protein: CASSEARLAGNEQFF. The CDR3 DNA sequence: TGTGCCAGCAGTGAAGCGCGGCTAGCGGGCAATGAGCAGTTCTTC.

The rearrangement links TRBV7-3 to TRBJ2-1, with TRBD1 matching over 7 bases. V was clipped by 5 bases and J by 4 bases; unmatched bases: 14. Germline CDR1 SGHTA, CDR2 FQGTGA. The CDR3 runs 17 residues. The CDR3 is CASSLNNRGDQYNEQFF. The CDR3 bases are TGTGCCAGCAGCCTGAATAACAGGGGAGACCAGTACAATGAGCAGTTCTTC.